This TCR beta chain came from a study of identical twins. This CDR3 comprises 17 residues. The germline V gene has CDR1 SGHKS and CDR2 YYEKEE (reference sequence). The J segment lost 2 bases and the V segment lost 3 bases, leaving 10 bases of the junction unmatched. Template switching added a universal primer binding site, and final cDNA carried unique molecular identifiers. Each CDR3 protein is one row after TCRdb ran MiXCR on the 5' RACE reads. The sample consists of approximately 530,000 distinct CDR3 sequences, around 22% of them appearing once. A further study also used this sample, focusing on yellow fever vaccine responses in identical twins.

The chain carries TRBV5-5 and TRBJ2-2; 7 bases are shared with TRBD1. This receptor was taken from a woman between 18 and 29 years old in good health. Sequencing input: CD4+ T cells sorted from blood. DNA of the CDR3: TGTGCCAGCAGCTACCGTCGTGGGGACAGTAACACCGGGGAGCTGTTTTTT. Its translation is CASSYRRGDSNTGELFF.